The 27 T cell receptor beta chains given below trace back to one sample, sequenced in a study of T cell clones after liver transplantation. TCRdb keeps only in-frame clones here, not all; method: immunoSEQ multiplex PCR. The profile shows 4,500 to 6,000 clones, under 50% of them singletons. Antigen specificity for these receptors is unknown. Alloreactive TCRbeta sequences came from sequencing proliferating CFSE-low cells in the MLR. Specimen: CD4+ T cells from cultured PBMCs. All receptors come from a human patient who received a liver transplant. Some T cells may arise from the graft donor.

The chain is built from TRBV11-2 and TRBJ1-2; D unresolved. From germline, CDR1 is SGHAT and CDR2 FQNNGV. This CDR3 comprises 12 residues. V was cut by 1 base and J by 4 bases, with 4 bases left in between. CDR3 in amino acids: CASSLVSYGYTF. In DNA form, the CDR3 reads TGTGCCAGCAGCTTAGTCAGCTATGGCTACACCTTC. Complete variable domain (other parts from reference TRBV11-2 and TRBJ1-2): EAGVAQSPRYKIIEKRQSVAFWCNPISGHATLYWYQQILGQGPKLLIQFQNNGVVDDSQLPKDRFSAERLKGVDSTLKIQPAKLEDSAVYLCASSLVSYGYTFGSGTRLTVV.

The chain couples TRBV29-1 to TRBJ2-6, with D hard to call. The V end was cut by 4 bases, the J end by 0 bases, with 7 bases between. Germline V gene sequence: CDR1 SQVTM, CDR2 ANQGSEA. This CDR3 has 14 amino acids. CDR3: CSVADSSGANVLTF. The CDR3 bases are TGCAGCGTTGCCGACTCCTCTGGGGCCAACGTCCTGACTTTC.

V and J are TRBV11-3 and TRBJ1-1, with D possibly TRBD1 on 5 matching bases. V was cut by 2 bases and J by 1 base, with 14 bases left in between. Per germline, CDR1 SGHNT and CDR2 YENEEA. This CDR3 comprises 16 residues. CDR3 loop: CASSLMNRPSNTEAFF. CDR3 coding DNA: TGTGCCAGCAGCTTAATGAACAGGCCCTCGAACACTGAAGCTTTCTTT.

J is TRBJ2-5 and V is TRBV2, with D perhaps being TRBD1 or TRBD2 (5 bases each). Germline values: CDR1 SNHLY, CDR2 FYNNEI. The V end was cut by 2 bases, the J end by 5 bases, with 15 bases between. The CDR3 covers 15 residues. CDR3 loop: CASSERDGSWETQYF. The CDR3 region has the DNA TGTGCCAGCAGTGAAAGGGACGGGTCCTGGGAGACCCAGTACTTC.

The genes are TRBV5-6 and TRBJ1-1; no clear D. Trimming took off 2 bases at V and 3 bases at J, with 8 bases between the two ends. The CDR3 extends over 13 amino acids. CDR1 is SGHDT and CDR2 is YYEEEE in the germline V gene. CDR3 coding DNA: TGTGCCAGCAGCTTAAGTGGGTACACTGAAGCTTTCTTT. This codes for CASSLSGYTEAFF.

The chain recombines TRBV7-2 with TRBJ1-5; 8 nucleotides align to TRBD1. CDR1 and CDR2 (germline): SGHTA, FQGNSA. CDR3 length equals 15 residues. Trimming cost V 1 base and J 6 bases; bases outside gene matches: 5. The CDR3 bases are TGTGCCAGCAGCTTAGAAAGCACAGGGGGTCAGCCCCAGCATTTT. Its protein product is CASSLESTGGQPQHF.

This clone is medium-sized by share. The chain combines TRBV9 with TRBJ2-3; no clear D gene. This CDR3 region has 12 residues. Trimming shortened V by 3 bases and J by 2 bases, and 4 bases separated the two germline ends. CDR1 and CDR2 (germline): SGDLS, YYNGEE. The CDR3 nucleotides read TGTGCCAGCAGCGCGAACACAGATACGCAGTATTTT. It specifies CASSANTDTQYF.

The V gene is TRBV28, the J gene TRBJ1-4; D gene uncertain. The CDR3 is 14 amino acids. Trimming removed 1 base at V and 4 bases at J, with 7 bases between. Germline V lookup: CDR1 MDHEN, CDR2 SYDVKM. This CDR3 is CASSLYRHNEKLFF. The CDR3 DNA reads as TGTGCCAGCAGTTTATACAGACATAATGAAAAACTGTTTTTT.

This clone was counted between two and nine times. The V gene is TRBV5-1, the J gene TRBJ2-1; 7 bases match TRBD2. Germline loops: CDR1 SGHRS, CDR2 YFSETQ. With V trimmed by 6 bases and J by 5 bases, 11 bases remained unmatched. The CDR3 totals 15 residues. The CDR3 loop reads CASTEAGRTHNEQFF. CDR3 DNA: TGCGCCAGCACCGAAGCGGGGAGGACCCACAATGAGCAGTTCTTC.

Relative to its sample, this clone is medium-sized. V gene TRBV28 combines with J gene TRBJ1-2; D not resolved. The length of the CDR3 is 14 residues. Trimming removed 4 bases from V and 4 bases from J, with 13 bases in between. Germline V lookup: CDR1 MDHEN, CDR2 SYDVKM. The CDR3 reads CASSSPHEGYGYTF. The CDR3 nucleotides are TGTGCCAGCAGTTCACCCCACGAGGGCTATGGCTACACCTTC.

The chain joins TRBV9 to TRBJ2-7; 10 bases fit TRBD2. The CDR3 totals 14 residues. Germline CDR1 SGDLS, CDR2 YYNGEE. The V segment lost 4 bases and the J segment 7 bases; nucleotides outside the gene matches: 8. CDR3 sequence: CASSTAGGPREQYF. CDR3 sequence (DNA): TGTGCCAGCAGCACAGCGGGAGGGCCGAGAGAGCAGTACTTC.

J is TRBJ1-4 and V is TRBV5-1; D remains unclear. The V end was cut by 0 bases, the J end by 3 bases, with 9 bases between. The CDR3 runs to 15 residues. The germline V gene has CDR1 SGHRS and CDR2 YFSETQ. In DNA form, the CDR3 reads TGCGCCAGCAGCTTGGAAGGACCACCTAATGAAAAACTGTTTTTT. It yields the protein CASSLEGPPNEKLFF.

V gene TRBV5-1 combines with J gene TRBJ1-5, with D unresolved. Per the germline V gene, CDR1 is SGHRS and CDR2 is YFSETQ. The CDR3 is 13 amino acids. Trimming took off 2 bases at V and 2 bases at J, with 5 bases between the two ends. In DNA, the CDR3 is TGCGCCAGCAGCTTATCAGGCAATCAGCCCCAGCATTTT. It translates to CASSLSGNQPQHF.

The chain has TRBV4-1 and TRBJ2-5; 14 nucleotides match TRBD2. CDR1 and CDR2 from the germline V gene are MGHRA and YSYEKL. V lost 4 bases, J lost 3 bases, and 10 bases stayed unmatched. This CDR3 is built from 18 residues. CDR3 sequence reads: CASSLKLGLAGVKETQYF. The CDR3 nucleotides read TGCGCCAGCAGCCTCAAATTGGGACTAGCGGGAGTTAAAGAGACCCAGTACTTC.

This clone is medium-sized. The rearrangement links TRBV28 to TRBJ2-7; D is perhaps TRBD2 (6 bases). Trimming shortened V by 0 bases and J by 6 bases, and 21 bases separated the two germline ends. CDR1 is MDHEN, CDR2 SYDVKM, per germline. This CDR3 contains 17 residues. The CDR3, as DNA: TGTGCCAGCAGTTTATGGGGCAATGGGGGGTATCGACTCGAGCAGTACTTC. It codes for CASSLWGNGGYRLEQYF.

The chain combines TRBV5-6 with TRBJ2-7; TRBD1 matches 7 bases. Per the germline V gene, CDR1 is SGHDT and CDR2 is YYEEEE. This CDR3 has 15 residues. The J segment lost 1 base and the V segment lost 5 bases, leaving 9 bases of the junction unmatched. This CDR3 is CASSHRRGLSYEQYF. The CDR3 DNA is TGTGCCAGCAGTCACCGCAGGGGGTTGTCCTACGAGCAGTACTTC. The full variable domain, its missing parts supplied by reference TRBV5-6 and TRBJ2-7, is DAGVTQSPTHLIKTRGQQVTLRCSPKSGHDTVSWYQQALGQGPQFIFQYYEEEERQRGNFPDRFSGHQFPNYSSELNVNALLLGDSALYLCASSHRRGLSYEQYFGPGTRLTVT.

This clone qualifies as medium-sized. CDR3 sequence: CASSLNGAASYEQYF. DNA of the CDR3: TGCGCCAGCAGCCTCAACGGAGCAGCCTCCTACGAGCAGTACTTC. The chain employs TRBV5-1 and TRBJ2-7; D is unresolved. Germline V gene lookup returns CDR1 SGHRS and CDR2 YFSETQ. Trimming shortened V by 4 bases and J by 0 bases, and 14 bases separated the two germline ends. This CDR3 is 15 amino acids long.

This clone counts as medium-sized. CDR3 nucleotides: TGTGCCAGCGGCCCGCTACCGGGACAGGGGAGCGAAAAACTGTTTTTT. It yields the protein CASGPLPGQGSEKLFF. V gene TRBV28 combines with J gene TRBJ1-4; 10 bases match TRBD1. The CDR3 has 16 residues. V trimming: 8 bases; J trimming: 8 bases; junction bases outside the gene matches: 14. Germline V gene lookup returns CDR1 MDHEN and CDR2 SYDVKM.

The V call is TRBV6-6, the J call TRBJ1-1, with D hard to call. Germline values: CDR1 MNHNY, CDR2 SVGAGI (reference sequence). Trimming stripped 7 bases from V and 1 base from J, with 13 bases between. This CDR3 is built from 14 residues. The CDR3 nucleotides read TGTGCCAGCACCGACCCCCCCAAGAACACTGAAGCTTTCTTT. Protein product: CASTDPPKNTEAFF.

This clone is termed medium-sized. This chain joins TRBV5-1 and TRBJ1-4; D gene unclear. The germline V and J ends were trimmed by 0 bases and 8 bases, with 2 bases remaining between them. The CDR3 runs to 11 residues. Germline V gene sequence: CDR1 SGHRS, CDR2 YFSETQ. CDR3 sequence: CASSLGEKLFF. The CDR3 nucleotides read TGCGCCAGCAGCTTGGGGGAAAAACTGTTTTTT.

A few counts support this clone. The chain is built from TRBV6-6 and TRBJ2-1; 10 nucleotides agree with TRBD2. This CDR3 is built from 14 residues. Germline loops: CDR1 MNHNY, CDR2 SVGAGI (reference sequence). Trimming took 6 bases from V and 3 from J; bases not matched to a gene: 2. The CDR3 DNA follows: TGTGCCAGCAGCCTAGCGGGAGACTACAATGAGCAGTTCTTC. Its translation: CASSLAGDYNEQFF.

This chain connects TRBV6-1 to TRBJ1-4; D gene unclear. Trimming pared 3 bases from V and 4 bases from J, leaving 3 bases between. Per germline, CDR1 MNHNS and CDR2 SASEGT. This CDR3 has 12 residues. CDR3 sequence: CASSDNNEKLFF. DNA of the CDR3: TGTGCCAGCAGTGACAATAATGAAAAACTGTTTTTT.

The CDR3 region has the DNA TGTGCCAGCAGTTTAGGTGGCGGCCGCTCTGGAAACACCATATATTTT. Its protein product is CASSLGGGRSGNTIYF. The chain recombines TRBV28 with TRBJ1-3; no definite D call. The CDR3 extends over 16 amino acids. Per germline, CDR1 MDHEN and CDR2 SYDVKM. Trimming took off 2 bases at V and 0 bases at J, with 11 bases between the two ends. Full variable domain (outside the CDR3, taken from reference TRBV28 and TRBJ1-3): DVKVTQSSRYLVKRTGEKVFLECVQDMDHENMFWYRQDPGLGLRLIYFSYDVKMKEKGDIPEGYSVSREKKERFSLILESASTNQTSMYLCASSLGGGRSGNTIYFGEGSWLTVV.

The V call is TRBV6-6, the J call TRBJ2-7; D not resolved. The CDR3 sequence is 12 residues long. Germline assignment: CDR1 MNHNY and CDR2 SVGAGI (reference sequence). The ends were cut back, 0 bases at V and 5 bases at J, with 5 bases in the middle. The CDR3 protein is CASSYSEDEQYF. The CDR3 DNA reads TGTGCCAGCAGTTACTCTGAGGACGAGCAGTACTTC.

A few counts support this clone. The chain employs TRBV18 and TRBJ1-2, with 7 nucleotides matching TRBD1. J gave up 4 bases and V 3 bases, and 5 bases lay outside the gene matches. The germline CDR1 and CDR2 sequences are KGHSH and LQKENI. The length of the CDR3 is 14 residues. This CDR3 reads CASSPLGQVYGYTF. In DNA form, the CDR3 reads TGTGCCAGCTCACCTTTAGGACAGGTCTATGGCTACACCTTC. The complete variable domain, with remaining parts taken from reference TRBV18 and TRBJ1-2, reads NAGVMQNPRHLVRRRGQEARLRCSPMKGHSHVYWYRQLPEEGLKFMVYLQKENIIDESGMPKERFSAEFPKEGPSILRIQQVVRGDSAAYFCASSPLGQVYGYTFGSGTRLTVV.

This chain's CDR3 is CASSSLTGTGPYEQYF. CDR3 bases: TGCGCCAGCAGCTCCTTAACCGGGACAGGGCCCTACGAGCAGTACTTC. The chain couples TRBV5-1 to TRBJ2-7, with 9 bases that match TRBD1. The CDR3 has 16 amino acids. In germline, CDR1 is SGHRS, CDR2 YFSETQ. Germline trimming cut 3 bases from V and 2 bases from J; bases unmatched to any gene: 9.

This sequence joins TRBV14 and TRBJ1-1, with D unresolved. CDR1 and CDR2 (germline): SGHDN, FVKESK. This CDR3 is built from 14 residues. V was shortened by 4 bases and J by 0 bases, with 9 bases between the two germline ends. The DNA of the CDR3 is TGTGCCAGCAGCCTCCCCGGGGTGAACACTGAAGCTTTCTTT. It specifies CASSLPGVNTEAFF.